A single sample is the source of the 16 T cell receptor beta chains below, sequenced in a study of OX40 agonist ivuxolimab in advanced cancers. Library generation was performed with the immunoSEQ multiplex PCR assay. The table comes from immuneACCESS by way of TCRdb, which keeps in-frame sequences with V and J called. Part of the clones is missing from these tables; in studies checked, under half for an unresolved V gene and the rest for unknown reasons. The sample contains approximately 13,000 clones, 70% to 90% of them found a single time. Roughly a fifth of the sample lies in the top ten. The sample was CD4+ or CD8+ T cells sorted from blood, taken in a trial of the OX40 agonist ivuxolimab. The receptors were sampled from an adult with an advanced solid tumor such as melanoma, head and neck, liver or kidney cancer.

CDR3: CATSRGLAGEPYEQYF. The CDR3 DNA reads as TGTGCCACCAGCAGAGGACTAGCGGGAGAGCCCTACGAGCAGTACTTC. This chain connects TRBV15 to TRBJ2-7; TRBD2 matches 12 bases. Germline V gene lookup returns CDR1 LNHNV and CDR2 YYDKDF (reference sequence). The CDR3 sequence is 16 residues long. Trimming took 1 base from V and 2 from J; bases not matched to a gene: 3.

The CDR3 loop is CASSSTGGRSYNEQFF. CDR3 nucleotides: TGTGCCAGCAGTTCCACTGGGGGGCGCTCTTACAATGAGCAGTTCTTC. The V and J genes are TRBV2 and TRBJ2-1; D assignment may be TRBD1 or TRBD2 (6 bases each). CDR3 length: 16 residues. Trimming took off 5 bases at V and 4 bases at J, with 18 bases between the two ends. Germline lookup yields CDR1 SNHLY and CDR2 FYNNEI.

The chain carries TRBV28 and TRBJ2-3; tentatively, D is TRBD1 or TRBD2 (5 bases each). From germline, CDR1 is MDHEN and CDR2 SYDVKM. This CDR3 has 15 residues. Trimming took off 3 bases at V and 0 bases at J, with 10 bases between the two ends. The CDR3 bases are TGTGCCAGCAGTTTTAAGCGGACAAGCACAGATACGCAGTATTTT. Amino acids: CASSFKRTSTDTQYF.

A word on this clone: A far larger clone is only one base removed, so a read error is likely. The same CDR3 arises from other DNA sequences in this sample as well. The chain has TRBV6-5 and TRBJ1-2; 7 bases match TRBD1. The CDR3 is 15 residues long. Germline loops: CDR1 MNHEY, CDR2 SVGAGI. V shed 6 bases, J shed 7 bases, and the junction held 14 bases outside the gene matches. The CDR3 spells CASSYATGTAGGYTF. CDR3 nucleotides: TGTGCCAGCAGCTACGCGACCGGGACAGCGGGTGGCTACACCTTC.

The rearrangement uses TRBV19 and TRBJ2-7; tentatively, D is TRBD1 (5 bases). Trimming took off 8 bases at V and 1 base at J, with 12 bases between the two ends. The CDR3 extends over 13 amino acids. Looked up from germline, CDR1 is LNHDA and CDR2 is SQIVND (reference sequence). The CDR3 DNA reads as TGTGCCAGTGCCAGGACAAGTTCCTACGAGCAGTACTTC. It is translated as CASARTSSYEQYF.

V and J are TRBV19 and TRBJ1-5, with TRBD1 matching 9 bases. The CDR3 length is 14 residues. The ends lost 4 bases at V and 5 bases at J; junction bases unmatched: 3. Germline CDR1 is LNHDA and CDR2 is SQIVND (reference sequence). In DNA form, the CDR3 reads TGTGCCAGTAGTACCTGGACAGGGGATCAGCCCCAGCATTTT. This translates into CASSTWTGDQPQHF. Combining the CDR3 with reference TRBV19 and TRBJ1-5 gives the whole variable domain DGGITQSPKYLFRKEGQNVTLSCEQNLNHDAMYWYRQDPGQGLRLIYYSQIVNDFQKGDIAEGYSVSREKKESFPLTVTSAQKNPTAFYLCASSTWTGDQPQHFGDGTRLSIL.

This rearrangement joins TRBV7-2 to TRBJ2-3; D gene ambiguous. This CDR3 has 14 residues. Germline V gene lookup returns CDR1 SGHTA and CDR2 FQGNSA. Trimming shortened V by 0 bases and J by 1 base, and 5 bases separated the two germline ends. The CDR3 spells CASSLAFRTDTQYF. CDR3 DNA sequence: TGTGCCAGCAGCTTAGCGTTTCGCACAGATACGCAGTATTTT.

The chain recombines TRBV6-8 with TRBJ1-1; D gene unclear. Germline CDR1 is MNHGY and CDR2 is SAAAGT. CDR3 length equals 11 residues. V lost 8 bases to trimming and J lost 2 bases, with 6 bases between them. CDR3 sequence reads: CASRFNTEAFF. The CDR3 region has the DNA TGTGCCAGCCGGTTCAACACTGAAGCTTTCTTT.

The chain is built from TRBV6-6 and TRBJ2-7; TRBD1 is a possible D gene (5 bases). The CDR3 length is 15 residues. Germline V gives CDR1 MNHNY, CDR2 SVGAGI (reference sequence). Trimming left V 0 bases short and J 0 bases short, with 9 bases between. The chain's CDR3 is CASSYSKRGSYEQYF. The CDR3 DNA reads as TGTGCCAGCAGTTACTCGAAAAGGGGCTCCTACGAGCAGTACTTC.

The DNA of the CDR3 is TGTGCCAGCAGCTTAGTGCCTAGCGCCCGCACAGATACGCAGTATTTT. Translating it yields CASSLVPSARTDTQYF. The chain has TRBV7-2 and TRBJ2-3; a weak D match, TRBD2 (6 bases). The CDR3 runs to 16 residues. Germline V gene lookup returns CDR1 SGHTA and CDR2 FQGNSA. The V and J ends lost 1 base and 1 base respectively, with 12 bases between them.

This clone was seen a handful of times. The V call is TRBV27, the J call TRBJ2-1; TRBD2 matches 14 bases. This CDR3 comprises 17 residues. The trim removed 2 bases at V and 3 bases at J, leaving 3 bases unmatched. Germline loops: CDR1 MNHEY, CDR2 SMNVEV (reference sequence). CDR3 in amino acids: CASSLGTSGSVYNEQFF. As DNA, the CDR3 is TGTGCCAGCAGTTTAGGGACTAGCGGGAGTGTCTACAATGAGCAGTTCTTC.

The chain has TRBV28 and TRBJ2-1, with D uncertain. This CDR3 spans 12 amino acids. V was cut by 8 bases and J by 1 base, with 6 bases left in between. Germline lookup yields CDR1 MDHEN and CDR2 SYDVKM. CDR3 protein: CASGFSYNEQFF. Here the CDR3 DNA reads TGTGCCAGCGGGTTTTCCTACAATGAGCAGTTCTTC. The complete variable domain, with remaining parts taken from reference TRBV28 and TRBJ2-1, reads DVKVTQSSRYLVKRTGEKVFLECVQDMDHENMFWYRQDPGLGLRLIYFSYDVKMKEKGDIPEGYSVSREKKERFSLILESASTNQTSMYLCASGFSYNEQFFGPGTRLTVL.

The rearrangement joins TRBV21-1 to TRBJ2-7; the D call TRBD1 from the table was never checked on the DNA. TRBV21-1 is annotated as a pseudogene. The CDR3 loop spans 16 amino acids. The CDR3 loop reads CASSKPRTGCDYEQYF. As DNA, the CDR3 is TGTGCCAGCAGCAAACCCAGGACAGGGTGCGACTACGAGCAGTACTTC.

The chain carries TRBV30 and TRBJ2-1; 11 bases map to TRBD2. Per germline, CDR1 GTSNPN and CDR2 SVGIG (reference sequence). Trimming took 4 bases from V and 9 from J; bases not matched to a gene: 5. This CDR3 region has 13 residues. CDR3 in DNA: TGTGCCTGGAAACTAGCGGGAGCCAGTGAGCAGTTCTTC. Its translation is CAWKLAGASEQFF.

The CDR3 reads CASSLDAFDRVTPGELFF. The CDR3 region has the DNA TGTGCCAGCAGCTTAGATGCCTTCGACAGGGTAACACCCGGGGAGCTGTTTTTT. The J gene is TRBJ2-2, the V gene TRBV11-2; 7 bases are a match to TRBD1. Looked up from germline, CDR1 is SGHAT and CDR2 is FQNNGV. This CDR3 is built from 18 residues. Losses at the gene ends were 0 bases for V and 6 bases for J; bases not matched to a gene: 13. Together with reference TRBV11-2 and TRBJ2-2, the CDR3 gives the full variable domain: EAGVAQSPRYKIIEKRQSVAFWCNPISGHATLYWYQQILGQGPKLLIQFQNNGVVDDSQLPKDRFSAERLKGVDSTLKIQPAKLEDSAVYLCASSLDAFDRVTPGELFFGEGSRLTVL.

This rearrangement joins TRBV25-1 to TRBJ1-2, with 8 bases fitting TRBD1. The CDR3 extends over 14 amino acids. CDR1 is MGHDK, CDR2 SYGVNS, per germline. The ends lost 5 bases at V and 7 bases at J; junction bases unmatched: 9. In nucleotides, the CDR3 is TGTGCCAGCAGTCCCCAGGACAGGGAGGCTGGCTACACCTTC. As protein: CASSPQDREAGYTF.